This T cell receptor beta chain was captured by sequencing in a study of neoadjuvant anti-PD-1 for oral cavity cancer. Turning to the study itself: Before surgery, most patients got three to four biweekly 3 mg/kg nivolumab doses.

Using immunoSEQ multiplex PCR, the repertoire was profiled, and TCRdb retains in-frame clones only, with some absent. The sample consists of over 14,000 clones, roughly 74% of them appearing once. Trimming took 4 bases from V and 5 from J, leaving 9 bases between them. The germline V gene has CDR1 SGHRS and CDR2 YFSETQ. The CDR3 runs to 12 residues. This clone came up once. These newly diagnosed stage II-IVA oral cavity squamous cell carcinoma patients had no prior systemic or radiation treatment. These oral cavity squamous cell carcinomas were HPV-negative and locally advanced. Blood cells were analyzed directly, without culture or expansion.

This receptor was taken from a person aged 35-79 years with oral cavity squamous cell carcinoma. J is TRBJ2-5 and V is TRBV5-1; possibly TRBD1 for D (6 bases). The sample here was PBMCs, taken before nivolumab (anti-PD-1) treatment. CDR3 region: CASSRQEETQYF. The CDR3 bases are TGCGCCAGCAGCCGACAGGAGGAGACCCAGTACTTC. Variable domain in full (rest from reference TRBV5-1 and TRBJ2-5): KAGVTQTPRYLIKTRGQQVTLSCSPISGHRSVSWYQQTPGQGLQFLFEYFSETQRNKGNFPGRFSGRQFSNSRSEMNVSTLELGDSALYLCASSRQEETQYFGPGTRLLVL.